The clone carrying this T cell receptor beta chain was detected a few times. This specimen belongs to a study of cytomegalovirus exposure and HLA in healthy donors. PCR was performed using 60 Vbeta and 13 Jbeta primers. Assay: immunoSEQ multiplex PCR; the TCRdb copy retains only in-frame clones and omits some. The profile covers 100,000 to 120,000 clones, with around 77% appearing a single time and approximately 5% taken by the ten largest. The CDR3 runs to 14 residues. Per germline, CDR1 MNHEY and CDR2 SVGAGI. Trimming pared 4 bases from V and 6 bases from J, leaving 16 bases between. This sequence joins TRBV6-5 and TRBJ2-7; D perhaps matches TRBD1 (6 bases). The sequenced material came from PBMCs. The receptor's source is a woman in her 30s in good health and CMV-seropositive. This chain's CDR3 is CASSSTGFGGEQYF. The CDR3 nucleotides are TGTGCCAGCAGTTCTACAGGGTTTGGGGGCGAGCAGTACTTC.